The 9 T cell receptor beta chains below all came from one sample that was sequenced in a study of cytomegalovirus exposure and HLA in healthy donors. 60 Vbeta and 13 Jbeta primers were used in PCR. Only in-frame clones appear in the TCRdb table, and some are missing; sequencing was by immunoSEQ multiplex PCR. The sample consists of approximately 150,000 clones, about four fifths of them appearing once. The sample was PBMCs. These receptors originate from a human donor in good health.

The chain carries TRBV7-2 and TRBJ2-2, with no clear D. Deletions cut 2 bases from V and 2 bases from J, with 6 bases between. The CDR3 spans 14 residues. The germline gives CDR1 SGHTA, CDR2 FQGNSA. The CDR3 DNA sequence: TGTGCCAGCAGCTTATCCTCCAACACCGGGGAGCTGTTTTTT. This encodes CASSLSSNTGELFF.

The chain is built from TRBV5-1 and TRBJ1-1; 7 positions match TRBD1. The germline V gene has CDR1 SGHRS and CDR2 YFSETQ. The CDR3 runs to 14 residues. Trimming cost V 0 bases and J 4 bases; bases outside gene matches: 3. This CDR3 reads CASSLAAGGTEAFF. The CDR3 DNA sequence: TGCGCCAGCAGCTTGGCGGCAGGGGGCACTGAAGCTTTCTTT.

This chain connects TRBV6-4 to TRBJ2-1; D remains unclear. Trimming cost V 6 bases and J 0 bases, with 15 bases left between them. There are 16 residues in the CDR3. Germline V gives CDR1 MRHNA, CDR2 SNTAGT. Here the CDR3 reads CASSRDLESSYNEQFF. CDR3 nucleotides: TGTGCCAGCAGCCGAGACTTGGAGAGCTCCTACAATGAGCAGTTCTTC.

The chain uses TRBV5-6 and TRBJ2-7, with TRBD2 matching over 8 bases. The CDR3 consists of 15 residues. Unmatched junction bases numbered 5, after V lost 2 bases and J lost 1 base. CDR1 and CDR2 from the germline V gene are SGHDT and YYEEEE. This CDR3 is CASSFIPSGSYEQYF. The CDR3 bases are TGTGCCAGCAGCTTCATTCCTAGCGGGTCCTACGAGCAGTACTTC.

This chain links TRBV19 with TRBJ1-5; D is ambiguous. Per germline, CDR1 LNHDA and CDR2 SQIVND (reference sequence). Trimming left V 3 bases short and J 9 bases short, with 18 bases between. The CDR3 loop spans 15 amino acids. CDR3 protein: CASSIKITTSGPQHF. The CDR3 nucleotides are TGTGCCAGTAGTATTAAGATAACTACAAGTGGGCCCCAGCATTTT.

The chain links TRBV20-1 to TRBJ2-7, with TRBD1 as a possible D gene (6 bases). Germline CDR1 reads DFQATT; CDR2 reads SNEGSKA (reference sequence). Trimming pared 6 bases from V and 6 bases from J, leaving 12 bases between. The CDR3 runs 11 residues. The CDR3 region has the DNA TGCAGTGCAACGGGACAACGCGAGCAGTACTTC. This translates into CSATGQREQYF.

The rearrangement joins TRBV7-9 to TRBJ2-7; D gene uncertain. Looked up from germline, CDR1 is SEHNR and CDR2 is FQNEAQ (reference sequence). The CDR3 length is 17 residues. Trimming removed 1 base at V and 2 bases at J, with 18 bases between. CDR3 in amino acids: CASSLVQNPITTYEQYF. In DNA form, the CDR3 reads TGTGCCAGCAGCTTAGTTCAGAATCCAATTACCACCTACGAGCAGTACTTC.

The chain recombines TRBV6-5 with TRBJ1-1, with 7 bases aligning to TRBD1. CDR1 and CDR2 (germline): MNHEY, SVGAGI. J gave up 7 bases and V 4 bases, and 6 bases lay outside the gene matches. The CDR3 loop spans 13 amino acids. The CDR3 sequence: CASSSGTVSEAFF. The CDR3 DNA follows: TGTGCCAGCAGTTCCGGGACAGTTAGTGAAGCTTTCTTT.

The V and J genes are TRBV28 and TRBJ1-1; TRBD1 might be the D (5 bases). The CDR3 extends over 13 amino acids. Germline loops: CDR1 MDHEN, CDR2 SYDVKM. Trimming stripped 8 bases from V and 0 bases from J, with 10 bases between. The CDR3 DNA reads TGTGCCAGCGAGGACACTCTGAACACTGAAGCTTTCTTT. It encodes CASEDTLNTEAFF.